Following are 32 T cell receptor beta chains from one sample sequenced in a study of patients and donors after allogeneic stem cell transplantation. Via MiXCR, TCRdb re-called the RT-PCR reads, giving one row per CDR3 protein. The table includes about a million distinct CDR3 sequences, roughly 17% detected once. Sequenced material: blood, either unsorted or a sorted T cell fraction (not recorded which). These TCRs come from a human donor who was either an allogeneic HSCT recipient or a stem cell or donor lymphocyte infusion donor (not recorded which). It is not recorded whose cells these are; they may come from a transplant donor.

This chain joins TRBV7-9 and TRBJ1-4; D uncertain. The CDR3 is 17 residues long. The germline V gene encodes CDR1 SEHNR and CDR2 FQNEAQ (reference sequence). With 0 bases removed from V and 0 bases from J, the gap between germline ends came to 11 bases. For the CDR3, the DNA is TGTGCCAGCAGCTTAGCAACCGGCGGAGCAACTAATGAAAAACTGTTTTTT. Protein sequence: CASSLATGGATNEKLFF.

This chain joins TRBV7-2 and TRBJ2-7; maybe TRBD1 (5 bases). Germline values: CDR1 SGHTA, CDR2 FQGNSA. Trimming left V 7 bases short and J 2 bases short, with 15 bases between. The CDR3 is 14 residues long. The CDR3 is CASTLPKGTYEQYF. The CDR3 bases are TGTGCCAGCACCCTACCGAAGGGGACCTACGAGCAGTACTTC.

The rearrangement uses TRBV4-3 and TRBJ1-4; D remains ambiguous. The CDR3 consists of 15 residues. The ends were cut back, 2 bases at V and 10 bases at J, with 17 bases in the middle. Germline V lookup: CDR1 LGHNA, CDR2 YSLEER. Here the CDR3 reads CASSQSPEIRGKLFF. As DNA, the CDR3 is TGCGCCAGCAGCCAATCCCCGGAGATAAGAGGAAAACTGTTTTTT.

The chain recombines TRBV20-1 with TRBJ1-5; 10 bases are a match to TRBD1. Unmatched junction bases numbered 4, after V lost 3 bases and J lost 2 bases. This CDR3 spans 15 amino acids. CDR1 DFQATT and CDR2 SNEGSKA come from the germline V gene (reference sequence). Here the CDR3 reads CSARGGTGGNQPQHF. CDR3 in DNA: TGCAGTGCTAGGGGGGGGACAGGGGGCAATCAGCCCCAGCATTTT.

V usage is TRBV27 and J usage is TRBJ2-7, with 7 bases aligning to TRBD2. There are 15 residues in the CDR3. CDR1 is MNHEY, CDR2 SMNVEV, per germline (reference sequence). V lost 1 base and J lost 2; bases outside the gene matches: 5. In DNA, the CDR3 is TGTGCCAGCAGTTTATATCTAGGACTAGCCTACGAGCAGTACTTC. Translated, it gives CASSLYLGLAYEQYF.

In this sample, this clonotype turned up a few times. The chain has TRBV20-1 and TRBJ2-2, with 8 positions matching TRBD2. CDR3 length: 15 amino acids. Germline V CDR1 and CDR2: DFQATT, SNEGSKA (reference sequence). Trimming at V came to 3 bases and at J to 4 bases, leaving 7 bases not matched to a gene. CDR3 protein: CSASGGAVSTGELFF. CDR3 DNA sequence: TGCAGTGCTAGCGGGGGGGCCGTCAGCACCGGGGAGCTGTTTTTT.

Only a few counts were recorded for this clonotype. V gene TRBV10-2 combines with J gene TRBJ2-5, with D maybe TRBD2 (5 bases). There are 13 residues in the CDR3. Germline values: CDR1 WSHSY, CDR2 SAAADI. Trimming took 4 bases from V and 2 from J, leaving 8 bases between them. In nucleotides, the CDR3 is TGCGCCAGCAGTGTAGCGCCTCAAGAGACCCAGTACTTC. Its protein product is CASSVAPQETQYF.

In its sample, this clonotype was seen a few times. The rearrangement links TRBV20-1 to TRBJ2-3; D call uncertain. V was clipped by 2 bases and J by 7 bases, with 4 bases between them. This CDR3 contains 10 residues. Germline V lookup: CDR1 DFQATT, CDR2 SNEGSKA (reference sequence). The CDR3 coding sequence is TGCAGTGCTAGAAATTATACGCAGTATTTT. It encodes CSARNYTQYF.

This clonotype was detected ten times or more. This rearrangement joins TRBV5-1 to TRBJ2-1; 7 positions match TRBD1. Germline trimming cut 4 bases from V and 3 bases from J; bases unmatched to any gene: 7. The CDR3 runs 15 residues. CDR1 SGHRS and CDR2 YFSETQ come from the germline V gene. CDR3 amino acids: CASSPRQGSYNEQFF. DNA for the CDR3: TGCGCCAGCAGCCCCCGACAGGGTAGCTACAATGAGCAGTTCTTC. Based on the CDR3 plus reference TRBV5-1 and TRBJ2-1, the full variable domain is KAGVTQTPRYLIKTRGQQVTLSCSPISGHRSVSWYQQTPGQGLQFLFEYFSETQRNKGNFPGRFSGRQFSNSRSEMNVSTLELGDSALYLCASSPRQGSYNEQFFGPGTRLTVL.

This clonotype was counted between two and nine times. The CDR3 DNA reads TGTGCCAGCAGTTCCACTGAAGCTAACTATGGCTACACCTTC. Translating it yields CASSSTEANYGYTF. The chain carries TRBV12-3 or TRBV12-4 and TRBJ1-2, with no clear D. The CDR3 has 14 amino acids. The V end was cut by 4 bases, the J end by 0 bases, with 9 bases between.

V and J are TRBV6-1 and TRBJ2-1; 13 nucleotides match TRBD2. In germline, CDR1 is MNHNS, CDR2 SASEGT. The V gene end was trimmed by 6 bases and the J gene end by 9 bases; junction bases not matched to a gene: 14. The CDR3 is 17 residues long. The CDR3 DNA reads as TGTGCCAGCAGCACCCGGATACTAGCGGGGGGGCCTTTTGAGCAGTTCTTC. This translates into CASSTRILAGGPFEQFF.

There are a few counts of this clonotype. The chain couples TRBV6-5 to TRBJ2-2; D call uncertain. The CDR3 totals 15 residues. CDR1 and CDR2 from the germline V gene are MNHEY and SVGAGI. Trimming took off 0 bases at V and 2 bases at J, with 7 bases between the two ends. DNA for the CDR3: TGTGCCAGCAGTTACTCTCGAGATAACACCGGGGAGCTGTTTTTT. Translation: CASSYSRDNTGELFF.

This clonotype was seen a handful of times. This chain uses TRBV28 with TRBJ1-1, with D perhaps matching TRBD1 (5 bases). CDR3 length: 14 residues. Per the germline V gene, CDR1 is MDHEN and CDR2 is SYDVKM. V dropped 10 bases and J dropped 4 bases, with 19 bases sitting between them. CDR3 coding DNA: TGTGCCACCCGTTGGGGGGGGGGTGGCACTGAAGCTTTCTTT. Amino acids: CATRWGGGGTEAFF.

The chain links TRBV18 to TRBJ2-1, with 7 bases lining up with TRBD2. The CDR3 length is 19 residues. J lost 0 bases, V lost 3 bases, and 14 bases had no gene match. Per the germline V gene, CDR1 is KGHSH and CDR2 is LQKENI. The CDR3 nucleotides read TGTGCCAGCTCACCCGTACGAGCGGGGCCAACCCGCTCCTACAATGAGCAGTTCTTC. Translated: CASSPVRAGPTRSYNEQFF.

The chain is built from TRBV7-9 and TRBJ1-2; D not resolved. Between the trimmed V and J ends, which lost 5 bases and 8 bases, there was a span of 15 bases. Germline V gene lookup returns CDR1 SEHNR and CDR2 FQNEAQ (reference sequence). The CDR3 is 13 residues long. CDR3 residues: CASSEGRLGGYTF. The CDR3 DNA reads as TGTGCCAGCAGCGAAGGACGGCTCGGGGGCTACACCTTC.

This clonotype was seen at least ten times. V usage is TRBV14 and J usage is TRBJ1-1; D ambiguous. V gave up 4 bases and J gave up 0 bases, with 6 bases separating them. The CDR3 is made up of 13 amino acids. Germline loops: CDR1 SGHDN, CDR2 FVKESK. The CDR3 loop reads CASSPNMNTEAFF. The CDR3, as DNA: TGTGCCAGCAGCCCTAACATGAACACTGAAGCTTTCTTT.

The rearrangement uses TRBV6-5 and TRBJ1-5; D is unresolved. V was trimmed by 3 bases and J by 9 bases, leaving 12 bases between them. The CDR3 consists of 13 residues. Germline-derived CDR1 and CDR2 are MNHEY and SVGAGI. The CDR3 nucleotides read TGTGCCAGCAGTTATCGAGAGGCGACGCCCCAGCATTTT. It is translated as CASSYREATPQHF.

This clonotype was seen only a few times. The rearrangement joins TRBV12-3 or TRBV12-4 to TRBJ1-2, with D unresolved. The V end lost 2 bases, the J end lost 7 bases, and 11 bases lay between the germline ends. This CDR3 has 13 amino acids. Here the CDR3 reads CASSLSRAPGYTF. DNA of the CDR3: TGTGCCAGCAGTTTATCGAGGGCGCCTGGCTACACCTTC.

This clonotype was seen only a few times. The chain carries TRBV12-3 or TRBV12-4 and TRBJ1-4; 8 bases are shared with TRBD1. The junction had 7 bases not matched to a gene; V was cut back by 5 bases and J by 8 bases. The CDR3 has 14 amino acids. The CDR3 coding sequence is TGTGCCAGCAGTGCCGGGACAGGACGAGAAAAACTGTTTTTT. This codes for CASSAGTGREKLFF.

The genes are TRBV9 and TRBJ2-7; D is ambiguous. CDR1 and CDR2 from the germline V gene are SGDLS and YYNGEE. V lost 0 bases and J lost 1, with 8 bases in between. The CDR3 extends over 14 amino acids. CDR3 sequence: CASSVAVTSYEQYF. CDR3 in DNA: TGTGCCAGCAGCGTAGCAGTCACATCCTACGAGCAGTACTTC.

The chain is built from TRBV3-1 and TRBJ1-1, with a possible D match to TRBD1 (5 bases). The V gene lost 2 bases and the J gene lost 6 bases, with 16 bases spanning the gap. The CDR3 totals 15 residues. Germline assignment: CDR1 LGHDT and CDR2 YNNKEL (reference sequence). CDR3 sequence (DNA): TGTGCCAGCAGCCAACAGGTAGCAGGGAGGGCTGAAGCTTTCTTT. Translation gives CASSQQVAGRAEAFF.

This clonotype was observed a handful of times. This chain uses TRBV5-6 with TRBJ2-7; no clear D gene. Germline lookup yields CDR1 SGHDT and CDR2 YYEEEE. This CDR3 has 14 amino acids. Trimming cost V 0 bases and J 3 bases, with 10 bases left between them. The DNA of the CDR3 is TGTGCCAGCAGCTTGGGCGGTGGGATCTACGAGCAGTACTTC. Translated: CASSLGGGIYEQYF.

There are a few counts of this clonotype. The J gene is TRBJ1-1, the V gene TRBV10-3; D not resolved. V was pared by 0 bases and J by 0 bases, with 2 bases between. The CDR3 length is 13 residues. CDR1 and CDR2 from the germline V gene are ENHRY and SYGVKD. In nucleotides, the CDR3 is TGTGCCATCAGTGAGTCGATGAACACTGAAGCTTTCTTT. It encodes CAISESMNTEAFF.

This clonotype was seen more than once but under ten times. The CDR3 coding sequence is TGCGCCAGCAGGTGGGGAAAGGGGGCCACTGAAGCTTTCTTT. It encodes CASRWGKGATEAFF. The chain couples TRBV4-3 to TRBJ1-1; 7 positions agree with TRBD1. The CDR3 length is 14 residues. V lost 6 bases to trimming and J lost 4 bases; unmatched junction nucleotides: 8. CDR1 and CDR2 from the germline V gene are LGHNA and YSLEER.

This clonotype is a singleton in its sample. In DNA form, the CDR3 reads TGTGCCAGCAGTGAAAAAGGGACTTACTCCTACGAGCAGTACTTC. It yields the protein CASSEKGTYSYEQYF. The gene calls are TRBV2 and TRBJ2-7; D is perhaps TRBD2 (6 bases). V was trimmed by 2 bases and J by 0 bases, leaving 11 bases between them. Germline assignment: CDR1 SNHLY and CDR2 FYNNEI. CDR3 size: 15 residues.

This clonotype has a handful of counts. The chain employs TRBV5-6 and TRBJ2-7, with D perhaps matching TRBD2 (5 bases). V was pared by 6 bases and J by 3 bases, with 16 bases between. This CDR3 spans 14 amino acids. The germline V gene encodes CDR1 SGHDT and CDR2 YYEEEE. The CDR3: CASTPSGTLYEQYF. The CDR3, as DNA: TGTGCCAGCACCCCCAGCGGCACACTCTACGAGCAGTACTTC.

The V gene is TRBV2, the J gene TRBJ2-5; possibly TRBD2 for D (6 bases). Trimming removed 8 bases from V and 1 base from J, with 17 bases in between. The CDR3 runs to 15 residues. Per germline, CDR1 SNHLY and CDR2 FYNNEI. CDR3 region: CASLKRAQTQETQYF. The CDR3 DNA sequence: TGTGCCAGCTTGAAGCGGGCCCAGACCCAAGAGACCCAGTACTTC. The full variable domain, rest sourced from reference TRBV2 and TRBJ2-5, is EPEVTQTPSHQVTQMGQEVILRCVPISNHLYFYWYRQILGQKVEFLVSFYNNEISEKSEIFDDQFSVERPDGSNFTLKIRSTKLEDSAMYFCASLKRAQTQETQYFGPGTRLLVL.

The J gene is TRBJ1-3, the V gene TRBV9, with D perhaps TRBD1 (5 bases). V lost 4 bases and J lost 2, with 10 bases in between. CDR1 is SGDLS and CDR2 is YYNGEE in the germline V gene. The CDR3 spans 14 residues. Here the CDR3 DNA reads TGTGCCAGCAGCTCAGGGAATACTGGAAACACCATATATTTT. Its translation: CASSSGNTGNTIYF.

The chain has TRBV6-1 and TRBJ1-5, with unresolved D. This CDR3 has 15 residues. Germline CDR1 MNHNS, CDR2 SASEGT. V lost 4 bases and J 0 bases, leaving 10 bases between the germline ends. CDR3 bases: TGTGCCAGCAGTGGAGGCAGGAATAGCAATCAGCCCCAGCATTTT. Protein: CASSGGRNSNQPQHF.

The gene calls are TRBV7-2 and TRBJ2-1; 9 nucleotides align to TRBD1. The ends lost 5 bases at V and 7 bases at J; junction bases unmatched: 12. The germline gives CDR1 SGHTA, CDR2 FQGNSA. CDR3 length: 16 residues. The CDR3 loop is CASSLPGQGFGNEQFF. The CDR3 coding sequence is TGTGCCAGCAGCCTCCCGGGACAGGGATTTGGTAATGAGCAGTTCTTC. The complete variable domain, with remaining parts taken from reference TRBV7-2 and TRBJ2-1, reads GAGVSQSPSNKVTEKGKDVELRCDPISGHTALYWYRQSLGQGLEFLIYFQGNSAPDKSGLPSDRFSAERTGGSVSTLTIQRTQQEDSAVYLCASSLPGQGFGNEQFFGPGTRLTVL.

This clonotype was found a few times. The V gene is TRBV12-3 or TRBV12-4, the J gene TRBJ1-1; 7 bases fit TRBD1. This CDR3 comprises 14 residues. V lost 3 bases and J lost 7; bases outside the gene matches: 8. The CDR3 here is CASSFGQAPYEAFF. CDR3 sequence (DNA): TGTGCCAGCAGTTTCGGACAGGCTCCTTATGAAGCTTTCTTT.

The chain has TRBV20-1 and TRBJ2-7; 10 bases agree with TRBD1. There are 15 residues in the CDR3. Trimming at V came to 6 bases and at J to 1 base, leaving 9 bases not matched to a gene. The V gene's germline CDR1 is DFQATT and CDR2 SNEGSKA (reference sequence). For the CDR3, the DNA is TGCAGTGCAACCACCGGGACAGGGGCTTCCTACGAGCAGTACTTC. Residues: CSATTGTGASYEQYF.